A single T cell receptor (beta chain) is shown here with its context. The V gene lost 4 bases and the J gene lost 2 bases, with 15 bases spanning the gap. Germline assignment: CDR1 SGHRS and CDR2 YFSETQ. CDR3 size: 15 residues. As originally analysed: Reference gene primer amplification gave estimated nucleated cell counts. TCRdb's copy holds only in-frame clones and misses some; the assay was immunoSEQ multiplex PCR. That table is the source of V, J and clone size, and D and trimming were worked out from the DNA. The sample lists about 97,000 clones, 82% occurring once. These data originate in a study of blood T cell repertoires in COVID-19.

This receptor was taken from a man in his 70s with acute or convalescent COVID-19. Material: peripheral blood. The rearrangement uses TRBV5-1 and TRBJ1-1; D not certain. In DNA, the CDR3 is TGCGCCAGCAGCACCGGGTGGATTGGCAACACTGAAGCTTTCTTT. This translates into CASSTGWIGNTEAFF.